The 7 T cell receptor beta chains listed next were all sequenced from one sample in a study of cytomegalovirus exposure and HLA in healthy donors. Profiling relied on immunoSEQ multiplex PCR, and the TCRdb table lists in-frame clones only, not all of them. The data hold around 200,000 clones, with more than 65% observed a single time. The sequenced material came from PBMCs. Source of these receptors: a woman aged 18 to 35 in good health and CMV-seropositive.

The CDR3 is CASSPGTGGEETQYF. The CDR3 DNA sequence: TGTGCCAGCAGTCCCGGGACAGGTGGGGAAGAGACCCAGTACTTC. The chain recombines TRBV27 with TRBJ2-5, with 8 bases lining up with TRBD1. CDR3 length: 15 residues. Looked up from germline, CDR1 is MNHEY and CDR2 is SMNVEV (reference sequence). The V gene end was trimmed by 5 bases and the J gene end by 3 bases; junction bases not matched to a gene: 8.

This clone was picked up one time. The rearrangement links TRBV7-2 to TRBJ2-7; TRBD2 aligns across 7 bases. CDR1 SGHTA and CDR2 FQGNSA come from the germline V gene. The CDR3 loop spans 16 amino acids. J was trimmed by 3 bases and V by 3 bases; bases with no gene match: 11. CDR3 protein: CASSFGIAGDRYEQYF. CDR3 DNA: TGTGCCAGCAGCTTCGGTATTGCGGGGGACCGCTACGAGCAGTACTTC.

This clone was found once. The gene calls are TRBV6-1 and TRBJ2-5, with a possible D match to TRBD1 (6 bases). V was clipped by 8 bases and J by 4 bases, with 11 bases between them. This CDR3 has 12 amino acids. In germline, CDR1 is MNHNS, CDR2 SASEGT. The CDR3 region is CASRPGVETQYF. CDR3 coding DNA: TGTGCCAGCCGTCCAGGGGTAGAGACCCAGTACTTC.

The V and J genes are TRBV5-1 and TRBJ2-2; 8 nucleotides agree with TRBD2. Trimming at V came to 1 base and at J to 1 base, leaving 21 bases not matched to a gene. This CDR3 comprises 22 residues. CDR1 and CDR2 from the germline V gene are SGHRS and YFSETQ. CDR3 sequence (DNA): TGCGCCAGCAGCTTGTTACCGTTTACCGGGGGGGCAGCCGGTTTGAACACCGGGGAGCTGTTTTTT. Encoded protein: CASSLLPFTGGAAGLNTGELFF.

The table lists this clone with a few counts. The chain uses TRBV6-6 and TRBJ2-7, with D perhaps TRBD1 (5 bases). Trimming left V 6 bases short and J 3 bases short, with 12 bases between. CDR3 length: 13 residues. The germline CDR1 and CDR2 sequences are MNHNY and SVGAGI (reference sequence). CDR3 loop: CASRGLSNYEQYF. In DNA form, the CDR3 reads TGTGCCAGCAGGGGGCTGTCTAACTACGAGCAGTACTTC.

The chain carries TRBV7-9 and TRBJ2-5; weak D call: TRBD2 (6 bases). The germline V and J ends were trimmed by 5 bases and 5 bases, with 15 bases remaining between them. Germline V CDR1 and CDR2: SEHNR, FQNEAQ (reference sequence). This CDR3 contains 14 residues. CDR3 bases: TGTGCCAGCAGCCCTTATGGGGGGAAGGAGACCCAGTACTTC. The encoded protein is CASSPYGGKETQYF. The whole variable domain, filled in from reference TRBV7-9 and TRBJ2-5, reads DTGVSQNPRHKITKRGQNVTFRCDPISEHNRLYWYRQTLGQGPEFLTYFQNEAQLEKSRLLSDRFSAERPKGSFSTLEIQRTEQGDSAMYLCASSPYGGKETQYFGPGTRLLVL.

This chain uses TRBV15 with TRBJ1-1; 8 bases are a match to TRBD1. The CDR3 spans 16 residues. The germline V gene encodes CDR1 LNHNV and CDR2 YYDKDF (reference sequence). Unmatched junction bases numbered 7, after V lost 0 bases and J lost 4 bases. The CDR3, as DNA: TGTGCCACCAGCAGAGAATTGACAGGGGTTGGCACTGAAGCTTTCTTT. Its protein product is CATSRELTGVGTEAFF.